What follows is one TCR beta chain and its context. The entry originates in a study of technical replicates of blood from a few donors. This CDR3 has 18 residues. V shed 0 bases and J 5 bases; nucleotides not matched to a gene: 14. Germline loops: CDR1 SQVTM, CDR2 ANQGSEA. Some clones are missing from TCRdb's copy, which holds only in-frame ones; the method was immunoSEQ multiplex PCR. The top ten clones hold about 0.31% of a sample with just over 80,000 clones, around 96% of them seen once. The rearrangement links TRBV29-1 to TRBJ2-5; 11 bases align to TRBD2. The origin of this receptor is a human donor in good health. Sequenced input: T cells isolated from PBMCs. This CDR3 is CSVEDLGLAGGGEETQYF. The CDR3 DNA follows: TGCAGCGTTGAAGATCTAGGGCTAGCGGGAGGAGGTGAGGAGACCCAGTACTTC.